The 30 T cell receptor beta chains listed next were all sequenced from one sample in a study of T cell repertoires and leukemia-associated antigens. No antigen has been identified for these receptors. Each CDR3 protein gets one entry after TCRdb re-called the 5' RACE reads with MiXCR. Found here are 10,000 to 13,000 distinct CDR3 sequences, roughly 43% of them singletons; the top ten hold around 28%. Material for sequencing was CD3+ T cells sorted from blood and cultured. These receptor sequences come from a female donor in good health.

The rearrangement uses TRBV5-6 and TRBJ2-1; 8 bases fit TRBD1. Germline V gene data show CDR1 as SGHDT and CDR2 as YYEEEE. J was trimmed by 14 bases and V by 7 bases; bases with no gene match: 14. The CDR3 loop spans 13 amino acids. The CDR3 DNA sequence: TGTGCCAGCCACACCAGGGGGCTTTTCTCTAAGTTCTTC. This codes for CASHTRGLFSKFF.

In regard to this clonotype: An end of the junction does not agree with germline; a read error may underlie this. In DNA, the CDR3 is TGCAGTGCTAGGATGGGGTGCGGCACCGGGGAGCTGTCTTTT. It codes for CSARMGCGTGELSF. The chain recombines TRBV20-1 with TRBJ2-2; D may be TRBD2 (5 bases). The CDR3 totals 14 residues. The germline V gene has CDR1 DFQATT and CDR2 SNEGSKA (reference sequence).

V usage is TRBV18 and J usage is TRBJ2-3, with TRBD1 as a possible D gene (6 bases). The CDR3 contains 14 residues. The V gene lost 2 bases and the J gene lost 6 bases, with 12 bases spanning the gap. Germline-derived CDR1 and CDR2 are KGHSH and LQKENI. The CDR3 is CASSPISQGDTQYF. CDR3 nucleotides: TGTGCCAGCTCACCAATTTCACAGGGCGATACGCAGTATTTT.

This sequence joins TRBV20-1 and TRBJ2-3; TRBD1 matches 10 bases. Germline CDR1 reads DFQATT; CDR2 reads SNEGSKA (reference sequence). V dropped 3 bases and J dropped 3; count of bases not matched to a gene: 6. The CDR3 sequence is 15 residues long. CDR3 in amino acids: CSASRQGAETDTQYF. The CDR3 bases are TGCAGTGCTAGTCGACAGGGGGCGGAAACAGATACGCAGTATTTT.

This rearrangement joins TRBV12-3 or TRBV12-4 to TRBJ2-7, with 13 bases aligning to TRBD2. J was trimmed by 6 bases and V by 8 bases; bases with no gene match: 10. CDR3 size: 15 residues. This chain's CDR3 is CASGRGTSGTAEQYF. The CDR3 region has the DNA TGTGCCAGCGGCCGAGGGACTAGCGGGACCGCCGAGCAGTACTTC.

This chain links TRBV5-1 with TRBJ2-1; no reliable D call. There are 16 residues in the CDR3. The V gene's germline CDR1 is SGHRS and CDR2 YFSETQ. The V and J ends lost 4 bases and 0 bases respectively, with 14 bases between them. The DNA for the CDR3 is TGCGCCAGCAGCGGGTCTACGGCCAGCTCCTACAATGAGCAGTTCTTC. This sequence encodes CASSGSTASSYNEQFF.

This clonotype qualifies as medium-sized. The chain is built from TRBV6-1 and TRBJ1-5; TRBD1 matches at 8 bases. There are 13 residues in the CDR3. The junction had 6 bases not matched to a gene; V was cut back by 8 bases and J by 6 bases. Germline V gene data show CDR1 as MNHNS and CDR2 as SASEGT. The CDR3 spells CASEPDRAQPQHF. CDR3 bases: TGTGCCAGCGAGCCGGACAGGGCTCAGCCCCAGCATTTT.

The chain combines TRBV24-1 with TRBJ2-3; 7 nucleotides align to TRBD2. With 8 bases clipped from V and 2 bases from J, the junction kept 6 bases outside the gene matches. Germline V gene data show CDR1 as KGHDR and CDR2 as SFDVKD. This CDR3 region has 14 residues. This chain's CDR3 is CATMGGRDTDTQYF. CDR3 in DNA: TGTGCCACCATGGGCGGGAGAGACACAGATACGCAGTATTTT.

V is TRBV7-9 and J is TRBJ2-1; possible D gene TRBD2, 5 bases. The CDR3 loop spans 15 amino acids. With 1 base removed from V and 6 bases from J, the gap between germline ends came to 13 bases. CDR1 is SEHNR, CDR2 FQNEAQ, per germline (reference sequence). This chain's CDR3 is CASSLVTGVSNEQFF. CDR3 DNA: TGTGCCAGCAGCTTAGTTACCGGGGTTTCCAATGAGCAGTTCTTC.

This clonotype was detected ten times or more. J is TRBJ2-3 and V is TRBV7-2, with TRBD2 identical over 12 bases. This CDR3 has 18 amino acids. V lost 3 bases and J lost 3; bases outside the gene matches: 10. The germline V gene has CDR1 SGHTA and CDR2 FQGNSA. CDR3 in amino acids: CASSFYPALAGGTDTQYF. DNA for the CDR3: TGTGCCAGCAGCTTTTACCCGGCCCTAGCGGGAGGGACAGATACGCAGTATTTT.

The table lists this clonotype with a count of one. The J gene is TRBJ2-1, the V gene TRBV10-3, with a possible D match to TRBD2 (5 bases). Trimming stripped 2 bases from V and 2 bases from J, with 13 bases between. Germline V lookup: CDR1 ENHRY, CDR2 SYGVKD. This CDR3 has 16 residues. CDR3 sequence reads: CAISEGRGVTYNEQFF. Written as DNA, the CDR3 is TGTGCCATCAGTGAGGGGAGAGGAGTAACCTACAATGAGCAGTTCTTC.

The genes are TRBV5-1 and TRBJ2-2; TRBD1 is a possible D gene (6 bases). Germline V gene sequence: CDR1 SGHRS, CDR2 YFSETQ. The V end was cut by 5 bases, the J end by 4 bases, with 15 bases between. This CDR3 is 15 amino acids long. The DNA of the CDR3 is TGCGCCAGCAGTTTCGAAACAGGGAGCACCGGGGAGCTGTTTTTT. Translation gives CASSFETGSTGELFF.

This clonotype has only a few counts. The gene calls are TRBV5-1 and TRBJ2-7; TRBD1 matches 8 bases. V dropped 3 bases and J dropped 0; count of bases not matched to a gene: 5. The CDR3 runs to 15 residues. Germline CDR1 SGHRS, CDR2 YFSETQ. In nucleotides, the CDR3 is TGCGCCAGCAGCTCCAGGGGGCACCTCTCCTACGAGCAGTACTTC. Encoded protein: CASSSRGHLSYEQYF. Based on the CDR3 plus reference TRBV5-1 and TRBJ2-7, the full variable domain is KAGVTQTPRYLIKTRGQQVTLSCSPISGHRSVSWYQQTPGQGLQFLFEYFSETQRNKGNFPGRFSGRQFSNSRSEMNVSTLELGDSALYLCASSSRGHLSYEQYFGPGTRLTVT.

The chain couples TRBV28 to TRBJ2-1; 9 bases agree with TRBD2. The CDR3 spans 19 residues. V was clipped by 5 bases and J by 0 bases; unmatched bases: 14. CDR1 MDHEN and CDR2 SYDVKM come from the germline V gene. The CDR3 DNA reads as TGTGCCAGCAGTCCAAGTCCGGGACTAGCTTTTAGCTCCTACAATGAGCAGTTCTTC. This gives the protein CASSPSPGLAFSSYNEQFF. Supplemented by reference TRBV28 and TRBJ2-1, the full variable domain reads DVKVTQSSRYLVKRTGEKVFLECVQDMDHENMFWYRQDPGLGLRLIYFSYDVKMKEKGDIPEGYSVSREKKERFSLILESASTNQTSMYLCASSPSPGLAFSSYNEQFFGPGTRLTVL.

As for this clonotype: Sequence at one end of the junction differs from germline and may be a read error. This chain uses TRBV7-8 with TRBJ2-7, with D perhaps TRBD1 (6 bases). Looked up from germline, CDR1 is SGHVS and CDR2 is FQNEAQ. This CDR3 has 15 residues. The CDR3 sequence is CAGSDGVGGNDEQYF. DNA for the CDR3: TGTGCCGGCAGCGATGGAGTAGGGGGTAACGACGAGCAGTACTTC.

The chain uses TRBV29-1 and TRBJ2-3, with 14 bases aligning to TRBD2. Per germline, CDR1 SQVTM and CDR2 ANQGSEA. The CDR3 runs 15 residues. In nucleotides, the CDR3 is TGCAACGCGGGGACTAGCGGGAGTGGTGGAGATACGCAGTATTTT. It specifies CNAGTSGSGGDTQYF.

This clonotype is medium-sized by share. The chain is built from TRBV27 and TRBJ2-3; D could derive from TRBD1 or TRBD2 (5 bases each). The germline gives CDR1 MNHEY, CDR2 SMNVEV (reference sequence). The germline V and J ends were trimmed by 7 bases and 0 bases, with 14 bases remaining between them. This CDR3 has 15 residues. CDR3 loop: CASNVVGESTDTQYF. The CDR3 region has the DNA TGTGCCAGCAACGTTGTGGGGGAGAGCACAGATACGCAGTATTTT.

This clonotype appeared many times. In DNA, the CDR3 is TGCGCCAGCAGTGAACACAGGGGAAACACCGGGGAGCTGTTTTTT. Translation: CASSEHRGNTGELFF. The chain couples TRBV10-2 to TRBJ2-2; 7 nucleotides agree with TRBD1. This CDR3 has 15 residues. V shed 3 bases, J shed 2 bases, and the junction held 3 bases outside the gene matches. The germline CDR1 and CDR2 sequences are WSHSY and SAAADI.

The rearrangement uses TRBV29-1 and TRBJ1-2; D not resolved. Trimming took off 1 base at V and 8 bases at J, with 14 bases between the two ends. The CDR3 is 13 residues long. Germline V gene lookup returns CDR1 SQVTM and CDR2 ANQGSEA. CDR3 DNA sequence: TGCAGCGTTGAAGCCACCTTCCGGGCGGGCTACACCTTC. This gives the protein CSVEATFRAGYTF.

This clonotype ranks as medium-sized (0.01 to 0.1%). The chain carries TRBV20-1 and TRBJ1-1, with D perhaps TRBD1 (5 bases). Germline lookup yields CDR1 DFQATT and CDR2 SNEGSKA (reference sequence). Trimming left V 5 bases short and J 0 bases short, with 16 bases between. The CDR3 has 15 residues. The CDR3 is CSAQRRDGMNTEAFF. DNA for the CDR3: TGCAGTGCTCAACGAAGGGACGGCATGAACACTGAAGCTTTCTTT.

Regarding this clonotype: Germline and junction disagree at one end, which may indicate a read error. CDR3: CASSRQGNTVAFF. CDR3 in DNA: TGCGCCAGCAGCCGACAGGGTAACACTGTAGCTTTCTTT. V gene TRBV5-1 combines with J gene TRBJ1-1; 7 nucleotides line up with TRBD1. Germline V gene lookup returns CDR1 SGHRS and CDR2 YFSETQ. The CDR3 totals 13 residues.

The sample holds a few counts of this clonotype. This chain joins TRBV7-8 and TRBJ1-1, with 7 bases matching TRBD1. The CDR3 length is 14 residues. The V and J ends lost 6 bases and 0 bases, in that order; junction bases with no gene match: 4. Per the germline V gene, CDR1 is SGHVS and CDR2 is FQNEAQ. The CDR3 coding sequence is TGTGCCAGCAGACCGACAGGGATGAACACTGAAGCTTTCTTT. Protein product: CASRPTGMNTEAFF.

The CDR3 DNA follows: TGTGCCAGCAGCCCGCGGGGGAGTATGACAGATACGCAGTATTTT. Translating it yields CASSPRGSMTDTQYF. The V and J genes are TRBV7-3 and TRBJ2-3; 7 nucleotides align to TRBD2. Germline CDR1 reads SGHTA; CDR2 reads FQGTGA. The junction had 8 bases not matched to a gene; V was cut back by 5 bases and J by 3 bases. There are 15 residues in the CDR3.

Note on this clonotype: Sequence at one end of the junction differs from germline and may be a read error. The chain uses TRBV4-1 and TRBJ2-3, with D perhaps being TRBD1 or TRBD2 (6 bases each). The V gene's germline CDR1 is MGHRA and CDR2 YSYEKL. CDR3 length equals 14 residues. CDR3 nucleotides: TGCGCCAGCAGGGAGGGACAACTCACAGATACGCAGTGTTTT. It is translated as CASREGQLTDTQCF.

V and J are TRBV20-1 and TRBJ2-7, with D perhaps matching TRBD2 (7 bases). The CDR3 consists of 17 residues. CDR1 and CDR2 from the germline V gene are DFQATT and SNEGSKA (reference sequence). V was trimmed by 0 bases and J by 7 bases, leaving 25 bases between them. The CDR3 loop is CSARDLMGMGGPMEQYF. The CDR3 DNA follows: TGCAGTGCTAGAGATCTCATGGGAATGGGGGGGCCCATGGAGCAGTACTTC.

Many counts were recorded for this clonotype. The V and J genes are TRBV28 and TRBJ1-2, with D unresolved. Germline V CDR1 and CDR2: MDHEN, SYDVKM. V was pared by 3 bases and J by 5 bases, with 16 bases between. The CDR3 is made up of 15 amino acids. In DNA form, the CDR3 reads TGTGCCAGCAGTTTTTCCCCCCTAGGAGATTATGGCTACACCTTC. Translation: CASSFSPLGDYGYTF.

On this clonotype itself: Compared with germline, one end of the junction differs, possibly owing to a read error. The genes are TRBV10-3 and TRBJ1-5; perhaps TRBD1 as D (5 bases). The CDR3 length is 15 residues. Per germline, CDR1 ENHRY and CDR2 SYGVKD. This CDR3 is CAISEGVRNNRPQHF. The CDR3 coding sequence is TGTGCCATCAGTGAAGGGGTTCGGAACAATCGGCCCCAGCATTTT.

The gene calls are TRBV29-1 and TRBJ2-2; D might be TRBD1 or TRBD2, each matching 5 bases. From germline, CDR1 is SQVTM and CDR2 ANQGSEA. This CDR3 contains 12 residues. V lost 8 bases, J lost 6 bases, and 13 bases lay in between. The CDR3 spells CSIGGHSGELFF. The CDR3 region has the DNA TGCAGCATTGGAGGACATTCCGGGGAGCTGTTTTTT.

This clonotype is a singleton in its sample. This may come from a read error, since a much larger clone is one base off. CDR3 nucleotide sequence: TGTGCCAGCTCCCCTGGACTCAGCACCTACGAGCAGTACTTC. As protein: CASSPGLSTYEQYF. The chain has TRBV18 and TRBJ2-7; TRBD2 might be the D (5 bases). This CDR3 is 14 amino acids long. CDR1 is KGHSH, CDR2 LQKENI, per germline. The V end lost 6 bases, the J end lost 2 bases, and 14 bases lay between the germline ends.

By share, this clonotype counts as medium-sized (0.01 to 0.1%). V usage is TRBV5-1 and J usage is TRBJ2-5, with 8 bases fitting TRBD2. CDR1 and CDR2 from the germline V gene are SGHRS and YFSETQ. The CDR3 loop spans 14 amino acids. The ends lost 2 bases at V and 5 bases at J; junction bases unmatched: 5. Written as DNA, the CDR3 is TGCGCCAGCAGCTTAATTAGCGGGATGGAGACCCAGTACTTC. Translated: CASSLISGMETQYF.